The 26 T cell receptor beta chains below all came from one sample that was sequenced in a study of T cells in pancreatic ductal adenocarcinoma. TCRdb keeps only in-frame clones here, not all; method: immunoSEQ multiplex PCR. The table lists roughly 5,400 clones, 70% to 90% of them singletons. The selected patients with pancreatic ductal adenocarcinoma had surgery but no neoadjuvant therapy. The sequenced sample was pancreatic tumor tissue. These receptors originate from a human donor with pancreatic ductal adenocarcinoma.

The chain has TRBV7-9 and TRBJ2-7, with 7 bases that match TRBD1. J lost 0 bases, V lost 5 bases, and 1 base had no gene match. Looked up from germline, CDR1 is SEHNR and CDR2 is FQNEAQ (reference sequence). The CDR3 spans 13 residues. CDR3 amino acids: CASSRDSSYEQYF. CDR3 nucleotide sequence: TGTGCCAGCAGCAGGGACAGCTCCTACGAGCAGTACTTC.

The genes are TRBV5-6 and TRBJ2-5, with a weak D call TRBD1 (6 bases). The CDR3 totals 14 residues. Trimming stripped 3 bases from V and 2 bases from J, with 11 bases between. Germline loops: CDR1 SGHDT, CDR2 YYEEEE. The CDR3 sequence is CASSWTEGQETQYF. The CDR3 nucleotides are TGTGCCAGCAGCTGGACAGAGGGACAAGAGACCCAGTACTTC.

The J gene is TRBJ2-7, the V gene TRBV5-5; D is unresolved. The germline V and J ends were trimmed by 3 bases and 2 bases, with 12 bases remaining between them. CDR1 is SGHKS, CDR2 YYEKEE, per germline (reference sequence). The CDR3 covers 14 residues. The CDR3 bases are TGTGCCAGCAGCTCCCGACCCGATACCTACGAGCAGTACTTC. Amino acids: CASSSRPDTYEQYF.

V is TRBV9 and J is TRBJ2-2; 10 bases map to TRBD2. With 2 bases clipped from V and 7 bases from J, the junction kept 5 bases outside the gene matches. The germline CDR1 and CDR2 sequences are SGDLS and YYNGEE. CDR3 size: 15 residues. The CDR3 loop reads CASSVVAGGIGELFF. The CDR3 coding sequence is TGTGCCAGCAGCGTGGTAGCGGGGGGAATCGGGGAGCTGTTTTTT.

V gene TRBV5-1 combines with J gene TRBJ2-1; TRBD1 aligns across 10 bases. This CDR3 is 16 amino acids long. V shed 0 bases, J shed 7 bases, and the junction held 7 bases outside the gene matches. CDR1 and CDR2 (germline): SGHRS, YFSETQ. CDR3 nucleotide sequence: TGCGCCAGCAGCTTGGGGACAGGGGGTGACCGGAATGAGCAGTTCTTC. Translated, it gives CASSLGTGGDRNEQFF.

The count of this clone is one. The genes are TRBV5-4 and TRBJ2-2; perhaps TRBD2 as D (7 bases). The germline V gene has CDR1 SGHNT and CDR2 YYREEE (reference sequence). The V and J ends lost 4 bases and 1 base respectively, with 17 bases between them. This CDR3 has 17 residues. The CDR3 protein is CASSLQSGGLNTGELFF. The CDR3 DNA is TGTGCCAGCAGCCTCCAATCCGGGGGGCTGAACACCGGGGAGCTGTTTTTT.

The chain uses TRBV7-6 and TRBJ2-7, with a tentative D call TRBD2 (6 bases). The V end lost 5 bases, the J end lost 2 bases, and 13 bases lay between the germline ends. Germline lookup yields CDR1 SGHVS and CDR2 FNYEAQ. CDR3 size: 14 residues. The CDR3 loop is CASSKYPGAYEQYF. Written as DNA, the CDR3 is TGTGCCAGCAGCAAATATCCGGGGGCCTACGAGCAGTACTTC.

The chain uses TRBV5-1 and TRBJ2-7; TRBD1 matches at 9 bases. Germline assignment: CDR1 SGHRS and CDR2 YFSETQ. The CDR3 sequence is 14 residues long. Losses at the gene ends were 3 bases for V and 5 bases for J; bases not matched to a gene: 6. The CDR3 is CASSSDRGIHEQYF. CDR3 bases: TGCGCCAGCAGCTCGGACAGGGGAATCCACGAGCAGTACTTC.

The chain recombines TRBV7-2 with TRBJ1-2; no clear D gene. This CDR3 is built from 13 residues. V was pared by 3 bases and J by 5 bases, with 10 bases between. From germline, CDR1 is SGHTA and CDR2 FQGNSA. The DNA for the CDR3 is TGTGCCAGCAGCTTCGGTCCCCGATATGGCTACACCTTC. Its protein is CASSFGPRYGYTF.

The gene calls are TRBV29-1 and TRBJ1-1; 7 nucleotides agree with TRBD1. V lost 5 bases and J lost 4; bases outside the gene matches: 7. The germline V gene encodes CDR1 SQVTM and CDR2 ANQGSEA. The CDR3 has 13 residues. The CDR3 coding sequence is TGCAGCGTTCGTTCGGGACAGAGCACTGAAGCTTTCTTT. Amino acids: CSVRSGQSTEAFF.

V and J are TRBV5-6 and TRBJ2-4, with a possible D match to TRBD2 (6 bases). The germline CDR1 and CDR2 sequences are SGHDT and YYEEEE. The CDR3 contains 15 residues. Deletions cut 4 bases from V and 0 bases from J, with 11 bases between. The CDR3 DNA reads TGTGCCAGCAGCCGTAGCGGAGTAGCCAAAAACATTCAGTACTTC. Translated: CASSRSGVAKNIQYF.

The CDR3 region is CASSRGAGANVLTF. The CDR3, as DNA: TGTGCCAGCAGCCGGGGGGCCGGGGCCAACGTCCTGACTTTC. The chain employs TRBV5-6 and TRBJ2-6, with D possibly matching TRBD2 (7 bases). From germline, CDR1 is SGHDT and CDR2 YYEEEE. The CDR3 runs to 14 residues. Trimming took 4 bases from V and 4 from J, leaving 9 bases between them.

The chain uses TRBV6-5 and TRBJ2-1; 7 positions agree with TRBD1. Germline CDR1 MNHEY, CDR2 SVGAGI. This CDR3 is built from 15 residues. With 7 bases clipped from V and 0 bases from J, the junction kept 6 bases outside the gene matches. The CDR3 protein is CASTQGGRSYNEQFF. The CDR3 DNA sequence: TGTGCCAGCACTCAAGGGGGCCGCTCCTACAATGAGCAGTTCTTC.

The chain carries TRBV27 and TRBJ2-1; possibly TRBD2 for D (6 bases). V lost 6 bases to trimming and J lost 0 bases, with 12 bases between them. CDR3 length: 15 residues. Germline CDR1 reads MNHEY; CDR2 reads SMNVEV (reference sequence). CDR3 sequence: CASSLSGRSYNEQFF. The CDR3 nucleotides are TGTGCCAGCAGCCTGAGCGGGCGCTCCTACAATGAGCAGTTCTTC.

This clone was recorded only once. A junction boundary mismatches the germline segment, possibly from a read error. This sequence joins TRBV5-4 and TRBJ2-1, with D perhaps matching TRBD1 (5 bases). The germline V gene encodes CDR1 SGHNT and CDR2 YYREEE (reference sequence). The CDR3 consists of 12 residues. CDR3 sequence reads: CASSQDSYEQFF. DNA of the CDR3: TGCGCCAGCAGCCAAGACAGTTATGAGCAGTTCTTC.

The rearrangement joins TRBV6-1 to TRBJ2-1; D is undetermined. There are 12 residues in the CDR3. Trimming cost V 5 bases and J 16 bases, with 18 bases left between them. CDR1 is MNHNS and CDR2 is SASEGT in the germline V gene. In DNA form, the CDR3 reads TGTGCCAGCAGTTTCGACATTGGTGTCGTCTTCTTC. This sequence encodes CASSFDIGVVFF.

This chain links TRBV5-1 with TRBJ2-3; a weak D match, TRBD2 (6 bases). CDR1 and CDR2 from the germline V gene are SGHRS and YFSETQ. V shed 1 base and J shed 3 bases, with 12 bases lying between them. This CDR3 has 15 amino acids. The CDR3 nucleotides are TGCGCCAGCAGCTTGACGGGAGAGGAGACAGATACGCAGTATTTT. Its translation: CASSLTGEETDTQYF.

This clone occurred a few times. The chain links TRBV28 to TRBJ2-5, with D perhaps matching TRBD1 (5 bases). CDR3 size: 13 residues. Germline CDR1 is MDHEN and CDR2 is SYDVKM. V was trimmed by 7 bases and J by 5 bases, leaving 14 bases between them. CDR3: CASTHPGIETQYF. The CDR3 coding sequence is TGTGCCAGCACCCACCCAGGGATTGAGACCCAGTACTTC.

This chain uses TRBV21-1 with TRBJ2-7; the table's D call TRBD1 went unverified against the DNA. TRBV21-1 is marked as a pseudogene. This CDR3 contains 14 residues. The chain's CDR3 is CASSNWGRSHEQYF. CDR3 in DNA: TGTGCCAGCAGCAATTGGGGCAGGTCCCACGAGCAGTACTTC.

The chain combines TRBV4-2 with TRBJ2-2; tentatively, D is TRBD1 or TRBD2 (5 bases each). V was trimmed by 0 bases and J by 6 bases, leaving 20 bases between them. The germline gives CDR1 LGHNA, CDR2 YNFKEQ. The CDR3 is 18 amino acids. The CDR3 DNA reads as TGTGCCAGCAGCCAAGAAAACATCCGGCCCACGGGGCCCGGGGAGCTGTTTTTT. It specifies CASSQENIRPTGPGELFF.

The rearrangement uses TRBV5-6 and TRBJ2-5, with 7 bases identical to TRBD1. The CDR3 length is 14 residues. Losses at the gene ends were 3 bases for V and 4 bases for J; bases not matched to a gene: 6. CDR1 and CDR2 from the germline V gene are SGHDT and YYEEEE. The CDR3 nucleotides are TGTGCCAGCAGCTCTCGGACAGGCGGAGAGACCCAGTACTTC. It yields the protein CASSSRTGGETQYF.

In its sample, this clone was seen a few times. The CDR3 protein is CASSRTSGSLSEQYF. CDR3 DNA sequence: TGTGCCAGTAGCCGGACTAGCGGGAGTCTTAGCGAGCAGTACTTC. J is TRBJ2-7 and V is TRBV19, with 13 bases aligning to TRBD2. Germline assignment: CDR1 LNHDA and CDR2 SQIVND (reference sequence). The CDR3 contains 15 residues. The trim removed 6 bases at V and 6 bases at J, leaving 8 bases unmatched.

The chain carries TRBV7-9 and TRBJ2-7; 8 bases fit TRBD1. The germline gives CDR1 SEHNR, CDR2 FQNEAQ (reference sequence). The CDR3 has 16 amino acids. V lost 1 base, J lost 2 bases, and 7 bases stayed unmatched. The CDR3 DNA reads as TGTGCCAGCAGCTTAGAGGGGCCAGGGGGCCCCTACGAGCAGTACTTC. This sequence encodes CASSLEGPGGPYEQYF.

The V call is TRBV19, the J call TRBJ1-5, with a weak D call TRBD1 (5 bases). The CDR3 has 15 residues. Germline V gene sequence: CDR1 LNHDA, CDR2 SQIVND (reference sequence). Trimming left V 3 bases short and J 0 bases short, with 9 bases between. CDR3 sequence: CASSIGQPSNQPQHF. The CDR3 DNA reads as TGTGCCAGTAGTATCGGACAACCTAGCAATCAGCCCCAGCATTTT.

This clone turned up a few times. This sample includes further DNA sequences coding for the same CDR3. The chain has TRBV27 and TRBJ2-1; possibly TRBD1 or TRBD2 for D (5 bases each). The CDR3 consists of 12 residues. The germline gives CDR1 MNHEY, CDR2 SMNVEV (reference sequence). V dropped 2 bases and J dropped 8 bases, with 7 bases sitting between them. Here the CDR3 reads CASSLGGHEQFF. The CDR3 nucleotides read TGTGCCAGCAGTTTAGGGGGTCATGAGCAGTTCTTC.

This clone was found once. In nucleotides, the CDR3 is TGTGCCAGCAGAGGTATCGGGAGGGGCACCGGGGAGCTGTTTTTT. Translated, it gives CASRGIGRGTGELFF. The chain joins TRBV6-5 to TRBJ2-2; 8 nucleotides align to TRBD2. V shed 6 bases and J 4 bases; nucleotides not matched to a gene: 7. The CDR3 consists of 15 residues. The V gene's germline CDR1 is MNHEY and CDR2 SVGAGI.